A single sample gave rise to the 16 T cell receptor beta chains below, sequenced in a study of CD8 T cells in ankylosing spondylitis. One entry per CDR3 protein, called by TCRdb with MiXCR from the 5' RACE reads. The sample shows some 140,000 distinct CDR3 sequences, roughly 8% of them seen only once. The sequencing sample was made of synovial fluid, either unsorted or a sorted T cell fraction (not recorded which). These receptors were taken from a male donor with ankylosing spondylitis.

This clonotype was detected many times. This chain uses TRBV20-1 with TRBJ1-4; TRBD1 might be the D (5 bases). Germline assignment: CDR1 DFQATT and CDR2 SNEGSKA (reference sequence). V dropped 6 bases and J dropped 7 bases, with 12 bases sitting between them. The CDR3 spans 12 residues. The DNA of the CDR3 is TGCAGTGCCCGGGGGGGGGGTGAAAAACTGTTTTTT. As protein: CSARGGGEKLFF.

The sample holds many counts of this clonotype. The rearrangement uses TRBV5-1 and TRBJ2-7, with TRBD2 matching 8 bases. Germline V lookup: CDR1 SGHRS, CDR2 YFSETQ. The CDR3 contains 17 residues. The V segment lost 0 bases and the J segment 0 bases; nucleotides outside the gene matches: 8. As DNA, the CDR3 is TGCGCCAGCAGCTTGGCGGGAGGGGACCTCAGCTCCTACGAGCAGTACTTC. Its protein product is CASSLAGGDLSSYEQYF.

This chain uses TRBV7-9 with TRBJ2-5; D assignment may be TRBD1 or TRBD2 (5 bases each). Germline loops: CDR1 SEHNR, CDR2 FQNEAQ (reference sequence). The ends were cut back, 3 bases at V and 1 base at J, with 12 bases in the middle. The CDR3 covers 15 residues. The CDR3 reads CASSFGRQIQETQYF. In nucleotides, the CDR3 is TGTGCCAGCAGCTTTGGGAGACAGATCCAAGAGACCCAGTACTTC.

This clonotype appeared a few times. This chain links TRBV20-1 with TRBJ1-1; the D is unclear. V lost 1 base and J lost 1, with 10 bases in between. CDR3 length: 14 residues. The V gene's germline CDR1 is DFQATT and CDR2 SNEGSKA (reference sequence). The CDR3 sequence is CSARGWQKNTEAFF. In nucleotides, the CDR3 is TGCAGTGCTAGAGGTTGGCAGAAGAACACTGAAGCTTTCTTT.

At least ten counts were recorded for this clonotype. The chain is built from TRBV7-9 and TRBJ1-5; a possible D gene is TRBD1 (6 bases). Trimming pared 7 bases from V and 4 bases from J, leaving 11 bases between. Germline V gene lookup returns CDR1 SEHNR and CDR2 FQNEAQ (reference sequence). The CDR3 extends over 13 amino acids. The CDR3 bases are TGTGCCAGCACCCTAGGACAGAATCAGCCCCAGCATTTT. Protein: CASTLGQNQPQHF.

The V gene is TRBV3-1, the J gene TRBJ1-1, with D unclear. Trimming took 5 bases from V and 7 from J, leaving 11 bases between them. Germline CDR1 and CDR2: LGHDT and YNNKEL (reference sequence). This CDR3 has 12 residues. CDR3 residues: CASSSGSVEAFF. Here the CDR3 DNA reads TGTGCCAGCAGCTCGGGGAGCGTTGAAGCTTTCTTT. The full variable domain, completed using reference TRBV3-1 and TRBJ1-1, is DTAVSQTPKYLVTQMGNDKSIKCEQNLGHDTMYWYKQDSKKFLKIMFSYNNKELIINETVPNRFSPKSPDKAHLNLHINSLELGDSAVYFCASSSGSVEAFFGQGTRLTVV.

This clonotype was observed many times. The CDR3 DNA sequence: TGTGCCAGCAGTTCAATAGCGGGGATCGGGGAGCTGTTTTTT. Translating gives CASSSIAGIGELFF. The chain has TRBV27 and TRBJ2-2; 8 bases line up with TRBD2. The CDR3 length is 14 residues. With 4 bases clipped from V and 7 bases from J, the junction kept 5 bases outside the gene matches. The germline gives CDR1 MNHEY, CDR2 SMNVEV (reference sequence).

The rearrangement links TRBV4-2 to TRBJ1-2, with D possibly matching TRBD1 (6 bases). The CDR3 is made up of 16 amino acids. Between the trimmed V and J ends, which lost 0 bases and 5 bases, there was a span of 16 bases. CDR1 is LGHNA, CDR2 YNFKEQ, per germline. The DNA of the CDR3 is TGTGCCAGCAGCCAAGATATATCGGGGGCTGGTTATGGCTACACCTTC. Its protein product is CASSQDISGAGYGYTF.

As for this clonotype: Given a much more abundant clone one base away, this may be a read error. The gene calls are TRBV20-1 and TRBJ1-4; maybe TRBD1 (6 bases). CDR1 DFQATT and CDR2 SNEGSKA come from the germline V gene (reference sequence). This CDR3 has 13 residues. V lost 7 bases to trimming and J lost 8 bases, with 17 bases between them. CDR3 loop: CSDRRGAEEKLFF. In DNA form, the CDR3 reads TGCAGTGACCGCCGGGGGGCTGAAGAAAAACTGTTTTTT.

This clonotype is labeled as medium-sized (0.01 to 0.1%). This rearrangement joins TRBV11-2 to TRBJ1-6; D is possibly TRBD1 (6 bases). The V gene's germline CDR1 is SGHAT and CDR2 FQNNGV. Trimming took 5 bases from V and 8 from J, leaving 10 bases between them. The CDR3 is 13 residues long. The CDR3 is CASSRTEYSPLHF. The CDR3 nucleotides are TGTGCCAGCAGCAGGACAGAATATTCACCCCTCCACTTT.

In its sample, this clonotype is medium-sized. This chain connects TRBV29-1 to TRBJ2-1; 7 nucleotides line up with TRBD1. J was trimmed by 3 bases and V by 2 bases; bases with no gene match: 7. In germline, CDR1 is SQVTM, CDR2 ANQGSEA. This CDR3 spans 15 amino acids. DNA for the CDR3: TGCAGCGTTGAACCACCGGGACAGTTCTACAATGAGCAGTTCTTC. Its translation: CSVEPPGQFYNEQFF.

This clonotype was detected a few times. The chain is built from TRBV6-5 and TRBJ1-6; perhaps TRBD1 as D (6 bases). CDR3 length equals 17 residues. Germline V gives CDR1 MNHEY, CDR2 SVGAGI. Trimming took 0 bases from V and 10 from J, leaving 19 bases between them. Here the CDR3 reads CASSYSGGAQDASPLHF. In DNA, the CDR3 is TGTGCCAGCAGTTACTCGGGGGGGGCGCAGGATGCCTCACCCCTCCACTTT.

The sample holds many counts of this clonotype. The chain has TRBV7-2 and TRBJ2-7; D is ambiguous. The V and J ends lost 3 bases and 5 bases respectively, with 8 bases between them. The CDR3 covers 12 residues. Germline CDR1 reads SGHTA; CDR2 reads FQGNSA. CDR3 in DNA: TGTGCCAGCAGCTTCACAAGGGACGAGCAGTACTTC. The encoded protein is CASSFTRDEQYF.

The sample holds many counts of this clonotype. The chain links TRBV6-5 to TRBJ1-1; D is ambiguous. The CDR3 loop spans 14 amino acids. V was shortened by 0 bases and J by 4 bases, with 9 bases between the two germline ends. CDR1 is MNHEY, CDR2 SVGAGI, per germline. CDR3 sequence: CASSYSRTFTEAFF. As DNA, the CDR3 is TGTGCCAGCAGTTACTCGCGGACCTTCACTGAAGCTTTCTTT.

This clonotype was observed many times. CDR3 protein: CSVQGTHIQYF. The CDR3 DNA reads as TGCAGTGTCCAGGGTACACACATTCAGTACTTC. The chain links TRBV20-1 to TRBJ2-4, with D possibly TRBD1 on 5 matching bases. From germline, CDR1 is DFQATT and CDR2 SNEGSKA (reference sequence). The CDR3 is 11 residues long. V was shortened by 7 bases and J by 8 bases, with 12 bases between the two germline ends.

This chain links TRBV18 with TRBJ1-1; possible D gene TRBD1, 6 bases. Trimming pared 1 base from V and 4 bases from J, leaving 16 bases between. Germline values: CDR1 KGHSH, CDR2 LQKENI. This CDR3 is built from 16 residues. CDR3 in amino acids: CASSPQDSTILTEAFF. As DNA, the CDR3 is TGTGCCAGCTCACCACAGGACAGTACGATACTCACTGAAGCTTTCTTT.